This entry lists 6 T cell receptor beta chains sequenced from one sample in a study of blood T cell repertoires in COVID-19 (dated by TCRdb to the early 2020s). Library construction relied on the immunoSEQ multiplex PCR assay. This is the immuneACCESS table as TCRdb keeps it, with only in-frame sequences that have V and J called. A part of the clones is gone; compared with another copy, unresolved V genes explain less than half, and the rest is unexplained. In this sample the table shows roughly 380,000 clones, 81% of which occur a single time. 1.1% of the sample belongs to the ten largest clones. The material sequenced was peripheral blood. These receptors were collected from a human donor with acute or convalescent COVID-19. The donor label of this sample is uncertain.

The V and J genes are TRBV30 and TRBJ1-1, with D hard to call. The CDR3 length is 13 residues. Germline CDR1 GTSNPN, CDR2 SVGIG (reference sequence). Deletions cut 1 base from V and 5 bases from J, with 11 bases between. The CDR3 sequence: CAWSEDGPTEAFF. The CDR3 nucleotides are TGTGCCTGGAGTGAGGATGGGCCGACTGAAGCTTTCTTT.

The chain uses TRBV29-1 and TRBJ1-2; 7 bases align to TRBD1. CDR1 SQVTM and CDR2 ANQGSEA come from the germline V gene. Unmatched junction bases numbered 11, after V lost 8 bases and J lost 8 bases. This CDR3 contains 12 residues. As DNA, the CDR3 is TGCAGCCCGGACAGGACCCCTATAGGCTACACCTTC. This translates into CSPDRTPIGYTF.

The rearrangement links TRBV19 to TRBJ1-5; D remains ambiguous. The ends were cut back, 4 bases at V and 1 base at J, with 11 bases in the middle. Germline V gene sequence: CDR1 LNHDA, CDR2 SQIVND (reference sequence). CDR3 size: 15 residues. The CDR3 here is CASSTLLLSNQPQHF. In nucleotides, the CDR3 is TGTGCCAGTAGTACCCTACTCCTCAGCAATCAGCCCCAGCATTTT.

This chain uses TRBV3-1 (or the pseudogene TRBV3-2) with TRBJ2-7, with D tentatively TRBD2 (5 bases). This CDR3 is 14 amino acids long. The germline gives CDR1 LGHDT, CDR2 YNNKEL (reference sequence). Trimming removed 1 base from V and 6 bases from J, with 13 bases in between. The CDR3 reads CASSQALGRGEQYF. The CDR3 nucleotides are TGTGCCAGCAGCCAAGCGTTGGGTCGGGGCGAGCAGTACTTC.

This chain connects TRBV11-2 to TRBJ2-1; 8 bases line up with TRBD2. The CDR3 runs 16 residues. Germline assignment: CDR1 SGHAT and CDR2 FQNNGV. With 2 bases clipped from V and 6 bases from J, the junction kept 9 bases outside the gene matches. CDR3 residues: CASSLFTAGASNEQFF. The DNA of the CDR3 is TGTGCCAGCAGCTTATTCACAGCGGGGGCCTCCAATGAGCAGTTCTTC.

The CDR3 sequence: CASSTLAGGLYEQYF. The DNA for the CDR3 is TGTGCCAGCAGTACCTTAGCGGGGGGGCTTTACGAGCAGTACTTC. The rearrangement joins TRBV6-5 to TRBJ2-7; 11 bases map to TRBD2. The V gene end was trimmed by 5 bases and the J gene end by 4 bases; junction bases not matched to a gene: 7. The germline V gene has CDR1 MNHEY and CDR2 SVGAGI. CDR3 length equals 15 residues.